Included here is one T cell receptor beta chain sequence, with context. The read comes to an end 3 residues before the CDR3 does, leaving the germline J gene to fill in the end. The sample belongs to a study of T cells in women clearing cervical HPV infection. Study details: Case blood drawn at lesion detection; control blood after infection cleared.

Germline V gene data show CDR1 as LNHDA and CDR2 as SQIVND (reference sequence). V was clipped by 3 bases and J by 8 bases, with 16 bases between them. The CDR3 has 15 residues. Clones were read by immunoSEQ multiplex PCR, and TCRdb kept only the in-frame ones, dropping some. Its table records almost 20,000 clones. This sequence was found in a woman between 18 and 75 years old with a cervical HPV16 infection that either progressed to CIN3+ or cleared (not recorded which). Specimen: blood buffy coat. This chain joins TRBV19 and TRBJ1-4, with a tentative D call TRBD1 (5 bases). Incomplete CDR3 DNA: TGTGCCAGTAGTATCAAAGGGGACTCAACAGAAAAA. This translates into CASSIKGDSTEK. The entire CDR3 sequence reads CASSIKGDSTEKLFF.